This T cell receptor beta chain was obtained from a study of identical twins. This clonotype was seen a handful of times. The germline gives CDR1 MDHEN, CDR2 SYDVKM. Trimming took off 2 bases at V and 1 base at J, with 13 bases between the two ends. This CDR3 has 16 amino acids. A single record per CDR3 protein comes from TCRdb applying MiXCR to the 5' RACE reads. The table shows roughly 690,000 distinct CDR3 sequences, with 6.1% occurring only once. The chain is built from TRBV28 and TRBJ2-3, with D maybe TRBD2 (6 bases). The sample comprised naive T cells sorted from blood. The clonotype comes from a man younger than 35 in good health. CDR3 sequence: CASSLTRLVGTDTQYF. The CDR3 DNA sequence: TGTGCCAGCAGTTTAACGAGACTAGTCGGCACAGATACGCAGTATTTT. Drawing the rest from reference TRBV28 and TRBJ2-3, the complete variable domain is DVKVTQSSRYLVKRTGEKVFLECVQDMDHENMFWYRQDPGLGLRLIYFSYDVKMKEKGDIPEGYSVSREKKERFSLILESASTNQTSMYLCASSLTRLVGTDTQYFGPGTRLTVL.